These 25 T cell receptor beta chains were all obtained from the same sample, sequenced in a study of OX40 agonist ivuxolimab in advanced cancers. Using immunoSEQ multiplex PCR, the repertoire was profiled, and TCRdb retains in-frame clones only, with some absent. Seen here are more than 60,000 clones, around nine tenths observed once, and the top ten hold under 0.4%. The material was CD4+ or CD8+ T cells sorted from blood, obtained in a trial of the OX40 agonist ivuxolimab. These TCRs come from an adult with an advanced solid tumor such as melanoma, head and neck, liver or kidney cancer.

This clone was observed a single time. The rearrangement uses TRBV6-6 and TRBJ1-5; TRBD1 might be the D (6 bases). This CDR3 has 14 amino acids. Germline V gives CDR1 MNHNY, CDR2 SVGAGI (reference sequence). Between the trimmed V and J ends, which lost 6 bases and 6 bases, there was a span of 15 bases. The chain's CDR3 is CASSRRGAGQPQHF. The CDR3, as DNA: TGTGCCAGCAGCCGTAGGGGGGCGGGTCAGCCCCAGCATTTT.

The rearrangement links TRBV27 to TRBJ2-3; 10 bases align to TRBD2. CDR1 MNHEY and CDR2 SMNVEV come from the germline V gene (reference sequence). This CDR3 comprises 16 residues. V shed 6 bases and J 0 bases; nucleotides not matched to a gene: 6. The CDR3, as DNA: TGTGCCAGCAGATTCTTAGCGGGGGGCAGCACAGATACGCAGTATTTT. Amino acid sequence: CASRFLAGGSTDTQYF.

V usage is TRBV7-2 and J usage is TRBJ1-1; maybe TRBD1 (5 bases). Germline lookup yields CDR1 SGHTA and CDR2 FQGNSA. This CDR3 is built from 16 residues. Trimming removed 5 bases at V and 1 base at J, with 17 bases between. CDR3 sequence: CASSGGAGSPNTEAFF. CDR3 coding DNA: TGTGCCAGCAGCGGGGGTGCAGGCTCCCCGAACACTGAAGCTTTCTTT.

The CDR3 reads CASSSRLSGSTDTQYF. CDR3 bases: TGTGCCAGCAGTTCCCGTCTTAGCGGGAGCACAGATACGCAGTATTTT. The chain carries TRBV6-5 and TRBJ2-3; 7 nucleotides match TRBD2. The ends lost 4 bases at V and 0 bases at J; junction bases unmatched: 7. The germline CDR1 and CDR2 sequences are MNHEY and SVGAGI. The CDR3 runs 16 residues.

This clone appeared a few times. The chain employs TRBV27 and TRBJ1-4, with 8 bases lining up with TRBD1. CDR3 length equals 19 residues. CDR1 and CDR2 (germline): MNHEY, SMNVEV (reference sequence). Unmatched junction bases numbered 17, after V lost 3 bases and J lost 5 bases. CDR3 sequence: CASSFEWGRGLGENEKLFF. The DNA for the CDR3 is TGTGCCAGCAGTTTCGAATGGGGCAGGGGGCTCGGTGAAAATGAAAAACTGTTTTTT.

This chain links TRBV5-4 with TRBJ1-2; a possible D gene is TRBD1 (6 bases). CDR1 and CDR2 (germline): SGHNT, YYREEE (reference sequence). V was shortened by 3 bases and J by 7 bases, with 19 bases between the two germline ends. This CDR3 region has 15 residues. The CDR3, as DNA: TGTGCCAGCAGCTCAGCAGAAACAGGGATTACTGGCTACACCTTC. Protein product: CASSSAETGITGYTF.

The chain joins TRBV11-2 to TRBJ1-3, with 9 nucleotides matching TRBD1. The junction had 6 bases not matched to a gene; V was cut back by 1 base and J by 2 bases. The CDR3 loop spans 17 amino acids. Germline CDR1 reads SGHAT; CDR2 reads FQNNGV. CDR3 in amino acids: CASSLVGGTGTGNTIYF. The CDR3 DNA is TGTGCCAGCAGCTTAGTAGGAGGGACAGGGACTGGAAACACCATATATTTT.

The gene calls are TRBV7-2 and TRBJ2-7; 10 bases agree with TRBD2. V trimming: 4 bases; J trimming: 4 bases; junction bases outside the gene matches: 7. The CDR3 spans 15 residues. Looked up from germline, CDR1 is SGHTA and CDR2 is FQGNSA. The CDR3 loop reads CASSWMASGSYEQYF. In DNA, the CDR3 is TGTGCCAGCAGCTGGATGGCTAGCGGGAGTTACGAGCAGTACTTC.

This sequence joins TRBV7-2 and TRBJ1-5; tentatively, D is TRBD1 (5 bases). Germline lookup yields CDR1 SGHTA and CDR2 FQGNSA. Trimming left V 5 bases short and J 11 bases short, with 16 bases between. The CDR3 sequence is 13 residues long. The DNA of the CDR3 is TGTGCCAGCAGCGCAGGTGTGGGGCCGGCCCAGCATTTT. Its protein product is CASSAGVGPAQHF. Full variable domain (outside the CDR3, taken from reference TRBV7-2 and TRBJ1-5): GAGVSQSPSNKVTEKGKDVELRCDPISGHTALYWYRQSLGQGLEFLIYFQGNSAPDKSGLPSDRFSAERTGGSVSTLTIQRTQQEDSAVYLCASSAGVGPAQHFGDGTRLSIL.

The V and J genes are TRBV7-9 and TRBJ2-1; D is ambiguous. CDR1 and CDR2 from the germline V gene are SEHNR and FQNEAQ (reference sequence). The V and J ends lost 4 bases and 0 bases respectively, with 10 bases between them. This CDR3 contains 15 residues. The CDR3 here is CASSSFAASYNEQFF. The CDR3 nucleotides are TGTGCCAGCAGCTCCTTTGCGGCCTCCTACAATGAGCAGTTCTTC.

The V gene is TRBV7-9, the J gene TRBJ1-1; 7 nucleotides align to TRBD1. The germline gives CDR1 SEHNR, CDR2 FQNEAQ (reference sequence). Losses at the gene ends were 1 base for V and 1 base for J; bases not matched to a gene: 6. CDR3 length: 16 amino acids. The chain's CDR3 is CASSLGSGTANTEAFF. The CDR3 DNA sequence: TGTGCCAGCAGCTTAGGATCCGGGACAGCGAACACTGAAGCTTTCTTT. The variable domain in full, completed from reference TRBV7-9 and TRBJ1-1, reads DTGVSQNPRHKITKRGQNVTFRCDPISEHNRLYWYRQTLGQGPEFLTYFQNEAQLEKSRLLSDRFSAERPKGSFSTLEIQRTEQGDSAMYLCASSLGSGTANTEAFFGQGTRLTVV.

The genes are TRBV6-1 and TRBJ1-6; no clear D. Germline V gene data show CDR1 as MNHNS and CDR2 as SASEGT. V gave up 2 bases and J gave up 5 bases, with 7 bases separating them. The CDR3 is made up of 14 amino acids. CDR3 DNA sequence: TGTGCCAGCAGTGAAACACGGAATAATTCACCCCTCCACTTT. Translating it yields CASSETRNNSPLHF.

This chain uses TRBV7-8 with TRBJ1-4; D ambiguous. In germline, CDR1 is SGHVS, CDR2 FQNEAQ. V was cut by 4 bases and J by 2 bases, with 8 bases left in between. CDR3 length equals 14 residues. CDR3 loop: CASSWSATNEKLFF. CDR3 bases: TGTGCCAGCAGCTGGAGCGCGACTAATGAAAAACTGTTTTTT.

This sequence joins TRBV7-8 and TRBJ1-5; TRBD1 aligns across 8 bases. After removal of 4 bases from V and 5 bases from J, the junction contained 7 bases not matched to a gene. Per the germline V gene, CDR1 is SGHVS and CDR2 is FQNEAQ. CDR3 size: 15 residues. The DNA of the CDR3 is TGTGCCAGCAGCTCTGAGGGACAGGCGTATCAGCCCCAGCATTTT. It codes for CASSSEGQAYQPQHF.

The chain employs TRBV28 and TRBJ2-5; no firm D call. The CDR3 has 14 amino acids. Germline values: CDR1 MDHEN, CDR2 SYDVKM. V shed 8 bases and J shed 2 bases, with 15 bases lying between them. The CDR3 reads CASLSAGEQETQYF. In DNA, the CDR3 is TGTGCCAGCCTCTCAGCAGGAGAGCAAGAGACCCAGTACTTC. The full variable domain, its missing parts supplied by reference TRBV28 and TRBJ2-5, is DVKVTQSSRYLVKRTGEKVFLECVQDMDHENMFWYRQDPGLGLRLIYFSYDVKMKEKGDIPEGYSVSREKKERFSLILESASTNQTSMYLCASLSAGEQETQYFGPGTRLLVL.

This clone was seen more than once but under ten times. The V gene is TRBV6-5, the J gene TRBJ1-2; maybe TRBD1 (6 bases). Germline CDR1 MNHEY, CDR2 SVGAGI. The CDR3 length is 12 residues. Between the trimmed V and J ends, which lost 2 bases and 8 bases, there was a span of 9 bases. CDR3 amino acids: CASSYQGRGYTF. The CDR3 DNA follows: TGTGCCAGCAGTTACCAGGGGCGCGGCTACACCTTC.

V is TRBV19 and J is TRBJ1-3; the D is unclear. V lost 3 bases, J lost 4 bases, and 13 bases lay in between. The CDR3 sequence is 15 residues long. Per germline, CDR1 LNHDA and CDR2 SQIVND (reference sequence). In DNA, the CDR3 is TGTGCCAGTAGTATTGGGAGGACCCTCGGAAACACCATATATTTT. It codes for CASSIGRTLGNTIYF.

J is TRBJ2-1 and V is TRBV5-1, with D maybe TRBD1 (5 bases). Germline values: CDR1 SGHRS, CDR2 YFSETQ. V was cut by 0 bases and J by 8 bases, with 6 bases left in between. The CDR3 spans 12 residues. CDR3 in amino acids: CASSLEGDEQFF. CDR3 sequence (DNA): TGCGCCAGCAGCTTGGAAGGGGATGAGCAGTTCTTC.

The chain couples TRBV5-1 to TRBJ1-1; 10 bases agree with TRBD1. V gave up 4 bases and J gave up 4 bases; unmatched junction bases: 7. Germline V CDR1 and CDR2: SGHRS, YFSETQ. The CDR3 consists of 15 residues. The CDR3 spells CASSLTGGSSTEAFF. DNA of the CDR3: TGCGCCAGCAGCCTGACAGGGGGCTCGAGCACTGAAGCTTTCTTT.

This clone was seen a single time. It is likely a read error, because the conserved phenylalanine at the end of the CDR3 is missing. It is unclear where the CDR3 begins or ends on the DNA, so no DNA is shown, and the CDR3 is as TCRdb lists it. V usage is TRBV6-1 and J usage is TRBJ1-2; TRBD1 was called by the table and not checked on the DNA. The CDR3 sequence runs 12 residues, both termini included. Germline V gene data show CDR1 as MNHNS and CDR2 as SASEGT. The CDR3: CASSEEGTSYRA.

The chain carries TRBV9 and TRBJ2-2; either TRBD1 or TRBD2 may supply D (5 bases each). Trimming shortened V by 0 bases and J by 3 bases, and 15 bases separated the two germline ends. This CDR3 is built from 17 residues. CDR1 is SGDLS, CDR2 YYNGEE, per germline. The CDR3 is CASSVEFRDPDTGELFF. The CDR3 DNA reads as TGTGCCAGCAGCGTAGAGTTCCGGGACCCAGACACCGGGGAGCTGTTTTTT.

This chain joins TRBV28 and TRBJ2-7, with D perhaps assigned TRBD1 or TRBD2 (5 bases each). In germline, CDR1 is MDHEN, CDR2 SYDVKM. Trimming cost V 6 bases and J 2 bases, with 11 bases left between them. The CDR3 loop spans 13 amino acids. The CDR3 DNA follows: TGTGCCAGCAGCCTACGGGGACCCTACGAGCAGTACTTC. It specifies CASSLRGPYEQYF.

This clone was counted a single time. The chain employs TRBV19 and TRBJ2-7; 8 nucleotides match TRBD1. The CDR3 loop spans 14 amino acids. Looked up from germline, CDR1 is LNHDA and CDR2 is SQIVND (reference sequence). J lost 2 bases, V lost 6 bases, and 6 bases had no gene match. CDR3 bases: TGTGCCAGTAGCTGGACAGGGTCTACCTACGAGCAGTACTTC. This sequence encodes CASSWTGSTYEQYF.

This chain connects TRBV7-3 to TRBJ2-3; TRBD2 aligns across 11 bases. Per the germline V gene, CDR1 is SGHTA and CDR2 is FQGTGA. With V trimmed by 5 bases and J by 4 bases, 8 bases remained unmatched. This CDR3 comprises 16 residues. DNA for the CDR3: TGTGCCAGCAGCCATCTAGCGGGGGGTTCAGCAGATACGCAGTATTTT. Its translation is CASSHLAGGSADTQYF.

V usage is TRBV6-1 and J usage is TRBJ1-5, with D possibly TRBD1 on 5 matching bases. The V gene lost 5 bases and the J gene lost 7 bases, with 12 bases spanning the gap. This CDR3 is built from 13 residues. The germline V gene encodes CDR1 MNHNS and CDR2 SASEGT. CDR3 sequence: CASSPQGRQPQHF. For the CDR3, the DNA is TGTGCCAGCAGTCCTCAGGGTAGGCAGCCCCAGCATTTT.